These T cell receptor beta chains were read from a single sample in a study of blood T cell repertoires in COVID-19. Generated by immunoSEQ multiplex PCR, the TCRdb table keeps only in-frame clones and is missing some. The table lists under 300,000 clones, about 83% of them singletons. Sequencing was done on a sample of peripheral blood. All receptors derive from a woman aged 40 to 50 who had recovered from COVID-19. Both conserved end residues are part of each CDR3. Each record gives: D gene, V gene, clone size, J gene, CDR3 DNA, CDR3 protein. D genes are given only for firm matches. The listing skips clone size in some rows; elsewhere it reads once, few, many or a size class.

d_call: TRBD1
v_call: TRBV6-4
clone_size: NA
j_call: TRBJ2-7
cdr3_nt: TGTGCCAGGGCGCAGGGGGAAGTCTACGAGCAGTACTTC
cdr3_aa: CARAQGEVYEQYF

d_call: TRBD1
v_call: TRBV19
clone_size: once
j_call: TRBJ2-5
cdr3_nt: TGTGCCAGTAGTATAGTGGGACAGGGTCGACAAGAGACCCAGTACTTC
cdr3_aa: CASSIVGQGRQETQYF

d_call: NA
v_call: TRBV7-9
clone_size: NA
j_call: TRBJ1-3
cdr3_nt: TGTGCCAGCAGCCGGGACAATTTCTCTGGAAACACCATATATTTT
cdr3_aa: CASSRDNFSGNTIYF

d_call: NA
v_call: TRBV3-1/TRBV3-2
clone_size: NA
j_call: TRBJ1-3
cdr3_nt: TGTGCCAGCAGCCAAGATCAGGTCCGAGGAAACACCATATATTTT
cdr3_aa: CASSQDQVRGNTIYF

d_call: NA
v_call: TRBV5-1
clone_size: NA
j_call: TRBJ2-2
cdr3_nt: TGCGCCAGCAGCCAGACCCCGGTGGGCGCGAACACCGGGGAGCTGTTTTTT
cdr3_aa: CASSQTPVGANTGELFF

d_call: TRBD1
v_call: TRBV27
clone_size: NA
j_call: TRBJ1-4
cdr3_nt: TGTGCCAGCAGTTTATCGACAGGGGGCTTTGAAAAACTGTTTTTT
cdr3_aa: CASSLSTGGFEKLFF

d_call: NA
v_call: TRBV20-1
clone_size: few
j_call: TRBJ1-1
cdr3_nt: TGCAGTGCTCTGCGACAGACTGAAGCTTTCTTT
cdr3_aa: CSALRQTEAFF

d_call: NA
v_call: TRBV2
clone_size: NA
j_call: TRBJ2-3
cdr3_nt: TGTGCCAGCATCGTACAAATTAGCACAGATACGCAGTATTTT
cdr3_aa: CASIVQISTDTQYF

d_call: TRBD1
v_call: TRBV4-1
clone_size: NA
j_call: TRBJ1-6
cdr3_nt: TGCGCCAGCAGCCCGGAGGGGACAGGGGAGTCACCCCTCCACTTT
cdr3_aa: CASSPEGTGESPLHF

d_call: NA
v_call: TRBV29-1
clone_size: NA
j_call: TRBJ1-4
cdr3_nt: TGCAGCGGGTATGGGGGCGCCGGTGAAAAACTGTTTTTT
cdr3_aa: CSGYGGAGEKLFF

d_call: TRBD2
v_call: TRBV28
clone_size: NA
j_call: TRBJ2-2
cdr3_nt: TGTGCCACCCTCGGACTAGCGGGGCCCGGGGAGCTGTTTTTT
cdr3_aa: CATLGLAGPGELFF

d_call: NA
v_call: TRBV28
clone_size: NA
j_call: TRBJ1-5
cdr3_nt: TGTGCCACATGCGAAGCGGGGCAGAATAGCAATCAGCCCCAGCATTTT
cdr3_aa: CATCEAGQNSNQPQHF

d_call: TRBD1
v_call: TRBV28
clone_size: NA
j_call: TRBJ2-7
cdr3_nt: TGTGCCAGCGGGACTCCCGGGACAGGACACTTGTACGAGCAGTACTTC
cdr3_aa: CASGTPGTGHLYEQYF

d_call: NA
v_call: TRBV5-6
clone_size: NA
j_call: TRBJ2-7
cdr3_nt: TGTGCCAGCAGCTTGCGGTGGAGGGGAGGTAGCTACGAGCAGTACTTC
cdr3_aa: CASSLRWRGGSYEQYF

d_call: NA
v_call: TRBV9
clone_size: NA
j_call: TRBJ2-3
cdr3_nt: TGTGCCAGCAGCAGGGGGGGACACACGTTCACAGATACGCAGTATTTT
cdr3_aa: CASSRGGHTFTDTQYF

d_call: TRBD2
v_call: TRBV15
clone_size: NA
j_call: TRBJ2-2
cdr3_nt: TGTGCCACCAGCACGGGACTAGCGGGGGCGAACACCGGGGAGCTGTTTTTT
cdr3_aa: CATSTGLAGANTGELFF

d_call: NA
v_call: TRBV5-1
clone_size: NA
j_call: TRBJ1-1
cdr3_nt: TGCGCCAGCAGCCTGGTTCAGGGGTTAATGAACACTGAAGCTTTCTTT
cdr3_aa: CASSLVQGLMNTEAFF

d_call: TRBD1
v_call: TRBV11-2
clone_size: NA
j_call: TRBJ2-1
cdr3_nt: TGTGCCAGCAAAGGACAGGGGGCGAATGAGCAGTTCTTC
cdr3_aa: CASKGQGANEQFF

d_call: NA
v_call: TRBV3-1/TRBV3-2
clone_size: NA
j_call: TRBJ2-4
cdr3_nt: TGTGCCAGCAGCCAAGATATCGAACAGTTAGCCAAAAACATTCAGTACTTC
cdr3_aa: CASSQDIEQLAKNIQYF

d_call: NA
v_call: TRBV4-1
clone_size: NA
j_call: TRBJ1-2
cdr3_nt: TGCGCCAGCAGCCAAGCCTCCTATGGCTACACCTTC
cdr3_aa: CASSQASYGYTF

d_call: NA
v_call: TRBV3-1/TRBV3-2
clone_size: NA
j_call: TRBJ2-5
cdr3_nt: TGTGCCAGCAGCGCCCTAAGCGGAGAGACCCAGTACTTC
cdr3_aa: CASSALSGETQYF

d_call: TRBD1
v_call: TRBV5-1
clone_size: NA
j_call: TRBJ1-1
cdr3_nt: TGCGCCAGCAGCGGGACAGGGAGCACTGAAGCTTTCTTT
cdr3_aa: CASSGTGSTEAFF

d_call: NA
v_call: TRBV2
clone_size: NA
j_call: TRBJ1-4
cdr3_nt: TGTGCCAGCCGCCGGGGGACCGCGGGTGAAAAACTGTTTTTT
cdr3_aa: CASRRGTAGEKLFF

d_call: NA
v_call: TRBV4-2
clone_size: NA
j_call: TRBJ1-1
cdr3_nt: TGTGCCAGCAGCCGGGGGGAGGGGCCCACTGAAGCTTTCTTT
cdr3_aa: CASSRGEGPTEAFF

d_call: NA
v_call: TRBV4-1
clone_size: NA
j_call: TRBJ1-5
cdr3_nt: TGCGCCAGCAGCCAAGAGAGTAGTCAGCCCCAGCATTTT
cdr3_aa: CASSQESSQPQHF

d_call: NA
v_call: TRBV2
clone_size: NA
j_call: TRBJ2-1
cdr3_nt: TGTGCCAGCAGTGGTGGGGCCCACATCACTGAGCAGTTCTTC
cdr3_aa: CASSGGAHITEQFF

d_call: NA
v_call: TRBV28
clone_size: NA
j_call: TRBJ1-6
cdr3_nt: TGTGCCAGCAGTCACGGAGAGGGCTCGAATTCACCCCTCCACTTT
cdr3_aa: CASSHGEGSNSPLHF

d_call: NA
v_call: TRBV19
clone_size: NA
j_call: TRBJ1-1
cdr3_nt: TGTGCCAGTAGTATCGAGGGCCGGGGAACTGAAGCTTTCTTT
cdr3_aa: CASSIEGRGTEAFF

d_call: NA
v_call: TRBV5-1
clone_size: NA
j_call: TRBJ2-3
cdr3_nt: TGCGCCAGCAGCTTGGATTACGGGAGTCGCACAGATACGCAGTATTTT
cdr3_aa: CASSLDYGSRTDTQYF

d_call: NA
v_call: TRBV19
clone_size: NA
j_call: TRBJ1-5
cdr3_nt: TGTGCCAGTAGTTCGACCGGGAGCAATCAGCCCCAGCATTTT
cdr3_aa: CASSSTGSNQPQHF

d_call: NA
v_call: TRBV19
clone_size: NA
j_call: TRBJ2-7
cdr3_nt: TGTGCCAGTAGTATGATTGCAGGGACCTACGAGCAGTACTTC
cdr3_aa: CASSMIAGTYEQYF

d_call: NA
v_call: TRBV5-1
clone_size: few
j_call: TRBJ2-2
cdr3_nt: TGCGCCAGCAGCTTGGTCGTAACGAACACCGGGGAGCTGTTTTTT
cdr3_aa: CASSLVVTNTGELFF

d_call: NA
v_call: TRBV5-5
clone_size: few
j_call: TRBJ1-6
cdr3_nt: TGTGCCAGCACCTGGGGCGGGAGCTCCTATAATTCACCCCTCCACTTT
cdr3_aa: CASTWGGSSYNSPLHF

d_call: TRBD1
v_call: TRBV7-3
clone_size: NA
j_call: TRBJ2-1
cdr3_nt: TGTGCCAGCAGCCCCGGGAACAGGGGTAATGAGCAGTTCTTC
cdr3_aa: CASSPGNRGNEQFF

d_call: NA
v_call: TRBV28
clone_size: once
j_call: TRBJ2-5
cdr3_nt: TGTGCCAGCAGTTCCTTAGAGGGTCGAGAGACCCAGTACTTC
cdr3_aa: CASSSLEGRETQYF

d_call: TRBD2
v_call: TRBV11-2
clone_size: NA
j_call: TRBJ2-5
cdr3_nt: TGTGCCAGCAGCTTCGGGACTAGTGTTGCGGAGGAGACCCAGTACTTC
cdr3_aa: CASSFGTSVAEETQYF

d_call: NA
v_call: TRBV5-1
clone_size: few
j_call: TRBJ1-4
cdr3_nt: TGCGCCAGCAGCCCTACCAGTCTAGGTAATGAAAAACTGTTTTTT
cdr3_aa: CASSPTSLGNEKLFF

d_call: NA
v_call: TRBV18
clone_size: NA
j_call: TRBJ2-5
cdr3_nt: TGTGCCAGCTCACTCTTACAGGGTCCGGCAGAGACCCAGTACTTC
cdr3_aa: CASSLLQGPAETQYF

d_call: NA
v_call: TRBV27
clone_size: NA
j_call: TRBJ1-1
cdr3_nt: NA
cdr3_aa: CASSFGPGGGSPEAFF

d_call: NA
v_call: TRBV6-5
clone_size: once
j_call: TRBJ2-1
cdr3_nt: TGTGCCAGCAGTAGCGACGGCGGAGCCTACAATGAGCAGTTCTTC
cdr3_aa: CASSSDGGAYNEQFF

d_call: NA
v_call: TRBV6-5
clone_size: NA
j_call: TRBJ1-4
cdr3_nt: TGTGCCAGCAGTTTAGGGAGGACTAATGAAAAACTGTTTTTT
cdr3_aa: CASSLGRTNEKLFF

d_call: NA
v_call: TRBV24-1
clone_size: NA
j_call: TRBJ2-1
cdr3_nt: TGTGCCACCAGTGATTCTCTGAGGGATGAGCAGTTCTTC
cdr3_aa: CATSDSLRDEQFF

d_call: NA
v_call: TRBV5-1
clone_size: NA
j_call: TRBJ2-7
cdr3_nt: TGCGCCAGCAGCTTGGACGTCCGCGACGAGCAGTACTTC
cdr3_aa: CASSLDVRDEQYF

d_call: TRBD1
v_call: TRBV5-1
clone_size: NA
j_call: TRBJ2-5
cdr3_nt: TGCGCCAGCGTACAGGACAGGGATGAGACCCAGTACTTC
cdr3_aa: CASVQDRDETQYF

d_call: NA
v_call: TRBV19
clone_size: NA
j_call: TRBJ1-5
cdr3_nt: TGTGCCAGTACCCTTCGAGAGAATCAGCCCCAGCATTTT
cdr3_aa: CASTLRENQPQHF

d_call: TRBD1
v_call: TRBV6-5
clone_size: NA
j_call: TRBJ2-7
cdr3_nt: TGTGCCAGCAGGGACAGGACCCGCGTCCTGGAGCAGTACTTC
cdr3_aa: CASRDRTRVLEQYF

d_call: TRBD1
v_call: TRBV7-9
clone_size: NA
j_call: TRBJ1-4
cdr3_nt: TGTGCCAGCAGCTTAGCGCTGGGGACAGAGAAAGAAAAACTGTTTTTT
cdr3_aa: CASSLALGTEKEKLFF

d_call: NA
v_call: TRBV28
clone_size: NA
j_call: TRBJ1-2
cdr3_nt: TGTGCCAGCAGTTTAGACAGGTTGGACTATGGCTACACCTTC
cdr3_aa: CASSLDRLDYGYTF

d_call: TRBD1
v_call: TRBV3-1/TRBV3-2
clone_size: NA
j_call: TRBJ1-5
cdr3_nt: TGTGCCAGCAGCAACTCAGGGGGCAAGAGCAATCAGCCCCAGCATTTT
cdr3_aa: CASSNSGGKSNQPQHF

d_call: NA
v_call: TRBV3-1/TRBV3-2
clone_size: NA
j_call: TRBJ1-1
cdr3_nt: TGTGCCAGCAGCCCCCGAAGGGGCGGGAACACTGAAGCTTTCTTT
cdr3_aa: CASSPRRGGNTEAFF